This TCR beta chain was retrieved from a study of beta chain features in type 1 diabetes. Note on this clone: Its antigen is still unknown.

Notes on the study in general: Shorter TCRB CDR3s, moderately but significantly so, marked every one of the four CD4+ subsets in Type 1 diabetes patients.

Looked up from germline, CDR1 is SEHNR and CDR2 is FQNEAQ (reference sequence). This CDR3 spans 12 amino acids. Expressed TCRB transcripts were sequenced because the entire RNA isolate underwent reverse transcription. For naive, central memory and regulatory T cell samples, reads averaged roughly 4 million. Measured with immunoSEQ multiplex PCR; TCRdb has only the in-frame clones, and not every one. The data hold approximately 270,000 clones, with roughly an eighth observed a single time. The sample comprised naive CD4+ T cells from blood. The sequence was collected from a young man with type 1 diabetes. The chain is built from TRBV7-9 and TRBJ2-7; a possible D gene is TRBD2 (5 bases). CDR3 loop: CVSGGYSYEQYF. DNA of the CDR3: TGTGTCTCGGGCGGGTACTCCTACGAGCAGTACTTC.